This T cell receptor beta chain is from a study of blood T cell repertoires in COVID-19. The overall study: The cDNA or gDNA used as material had been derived from T cells, B-cell-depleted T cells, or PBMCs.

The authors' processing: Using reference gene primer amplification, nucleated cell counts were estimated. The data were produced by immunoSEQ multiplex PCR, yet TCRdb's version contains in-frame clones alone and is incomplete. For V, J and clone size, that table is used; D and trimming come from the DNA. The sample contains about 150,000 clones, 75% to 85% of which appear only once. This TCR came from a man aged 60 to 69 with active or convalescent COVID-19. Sequencing input: peripheral blood.

CDR3: CASSLGRGGRTEAFF. The CDR3 DNA reads TGCGCCAGCAGCTTGGGAAGAGGGGGCAGGACTGAAGCTTTCTTT. The rearrangement links TRBV5-1 to TRBJ1-1; 7 nucleotides agree with TRBD1. V lost 0 bases, J lost 5 bases, and 7 bases stayed unmatched. CDR3 length: 15 residues. Germline V gene data show CDR1 as SGHRS and CDR2 as YFSETQ.